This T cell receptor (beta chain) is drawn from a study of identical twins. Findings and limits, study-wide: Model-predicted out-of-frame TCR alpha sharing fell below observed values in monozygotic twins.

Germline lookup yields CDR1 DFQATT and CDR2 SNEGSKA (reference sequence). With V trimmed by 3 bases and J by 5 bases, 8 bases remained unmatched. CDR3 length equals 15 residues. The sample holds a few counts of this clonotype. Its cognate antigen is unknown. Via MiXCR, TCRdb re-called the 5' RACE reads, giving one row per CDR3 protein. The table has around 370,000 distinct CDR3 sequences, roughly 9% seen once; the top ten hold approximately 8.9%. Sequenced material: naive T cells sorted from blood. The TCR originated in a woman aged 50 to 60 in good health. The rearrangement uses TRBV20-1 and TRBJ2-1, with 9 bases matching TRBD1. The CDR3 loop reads CSARPPGQGDNEQFF. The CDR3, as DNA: TGCAGTGCTAGGCCCCCGGGACAGGGCGACAATGAGCAGTTCTTC.